This T cell receptor beta chain was sequenced during a study of T cell responses to AZD1222 COVID-19 vaccine. Points on this clone: Antigen unknown.

Assay: immunoSEQ multiplex PCR; the TCRdb copy retains only in-frame clones and omits some. The repertoire holds 120,000 to 150,000 clones, with around 90% as singletons. Overall study results and limits: Baseline testing showed seropositivity in only a handful of AZD1222 recipients. Regions left unmutated in variants are reportedly the target of nearly half of spike-specific TCRs. Clonal diversity was possibly underestimated, and the donors were mostly white British, with more females.

This CDR3 region has 17 residues. Trimming cost V 4 bases and J 2 bases; bases outside gene matches: 14. Germline CDR1 is SGHNT and CDR2 is YYREEE (reference sequence). Second-dose timings of about 4 or about 12 weeks were pooled. The TCR was taken from an adult who received the AZD1222 COVID-19 vaccine. The starting material was peripheral blood, obtained 28 days after the second AZD1222 dose. The chain joins TRBV5-4 to TRBJ2-5; 7 nucleotides match TRBD2. CDR3 sequence: CASSLGLGGGIQETQYF. The CDR3 DNA reads TGTGCCAGCAGCCTCGGACTCGGCGGGGGTATTCAAGAGACCCAGTACTTC.